Shown below are 24 T cell receptor beta chains from a single sample sequenced in a study of blood T cell repertoires in COVID-19. TCRdb keeps only in-frame clones here, not all; method: immunoSEQ multiplex PCR. The sample includes 150,000 to 190,000 clones, about four fifths seen only once; the top ten take 3.5% to 4.5%. The sequenced sample consisted of peripheral blood. The origin of the receptors is a woman of 80 years or more with acute or convalescent COVID-19.

This clone was seen many times. The V call is TRBV7-3, the J call TRBJ1-6; D is unclear. Trimming took 4 bases from V and 0 from J, leaving 4 bases between them. This CDR3 region has 14 residues. CDR1 is SGHTA and CDR2 is FQGTGA in the germline V gene. In DNA, the CDR3 is TGTGCCAGCAGCTATAGCTCCTATAATTCACCCCTCCACTTT. It is translated as CASSYSSYNSPLHF.

This chain connects TRBV24-1 to TRBJ2-1, with a weak D call TRBD1 (6 bases). Trimming shortened V by 7 bases and J by 9 bases, and 15 bases separated the two germline ends. Germline CDR1 KGHDR, CDR2 SFDVKD. This CDR3 is 13 amino acids long. CDR3 protein: CATSRGGVGEQFF. In DNA, the CDR3 is TGTGCCACCAGCAGGGGTGGGGTCGGTGAGCAGTTCTTC.

V usage is TRBV7-2 and J usage is TRBJ2-3; D possibly corresponds to TRBD1 (6 bases). V lost 3 bases and J lost 6, with 10 bases in between. CDR3 length: 13 amino acids. Germline lookup yields CDR1 SGHTA and CDR2 FQGNSA. The CDR3 region is CASSLGALDTQYF. For the CDR3, the DNA is TGTGCCAGCAGCTTGGGGGCTCTCGATACGCAGTATTTT.

Points on this clone: A much larger clone lies one base from this, so it may be a read error. The V and J genes are TRBV5-1 and TRBJ2-7; D gene unclear. Germline CDR1 is SGHRS and CDR2 is YFSETQ. The CDR3 has 13 amino acids. With 0 bases removed from V and 2 bases from J, the gap between germline ends came to 6 bases. CDR3 loop: CASSLDSTYEQYF. CDR3 nucleotides: TGCGCCAGCAGCTTGGACAGTACCTACGAGCAGTACTTC.

The V call is TRBV2, the J call TRBJ1-5, with 9 bases fitting TRBD1. Germline V gene sequence: CDR1 SNHLY, CDR2 FYNNEI. The CDR3 contains 15 residues. Germline trimming cut 3 bases from V and 5 bases from J; bases unmatched to any gene: 5. The CDR3 DNA follows: TGTGCCAGCAGTGAGGGGGGACAGGGCCATCAGCCCCAGCATTTT. It yields the protein CASSEGGQGHQPQHF.

The rearrangement uses TRBV5-1 and TRBJ2-4; possible D gene TRBD2, 7 bases. The germline gives CDR1 SGHRS, CDR2 YFSETQ. V was shortened by 4 bases and J by 0 bases, with 23 bases between the two germline ends. The CDR3 covers 19 residues. As DNA, the CDR3 is TGCGCCAGCAGCCCGGGACTGCAGAGGGGGGGCCTAGCCAAAAACATTCAGTACTTC. Translation: CASSPGLQRGGLAKNIQYF.

On this clone: The same CDR3 is also encoded by other DNA sequences in this sample. V is TRBV6-5 and J is TRBJ2-5; 7 bases are shared with TRBD2. Germline V gene sequence: CDR1 MNHEY, CDR2 SVGAGI. Trimming took 2 bases from V and 2 from J; bases not matched to a gene: 2. This CDR3 is built from 14 residues. The CDR3 is CASSYSGAQETQYF. In DNA, the CDR3 is TGTGCCAGCAGTTACAGCGGGGCACAAGAGACCCAGTACTTC.

This clone was found a few times. V usage is TRBV7-9 and J usage is TRBJ1-4, with 10 positions matching TRBD1. The V gene's germline CDR1 is SEHNR and CDR2 FQNEAQ (reference sequence). With V trimmed by 5 bases and J by 7 bases, 4 bases remained unmatched. This CDR3 is 14 amino acids long. CDR3 loop: CASSVDRGREKLFF. The CDR3 DNA reads as TGTGCCAGCAGCGTCGACAGGGGGCGTGAAAAACTGTTTTTT.

The V call is TRBV18, the J call TRBJ1-2, with a tentative D call TRBD1 (5 bases). The CDR3 is 14 amino acids. Germline V gene lookup returns CDR1 KGHSH and CDR2 LQKENI. Trimming stripped 3 bases from V and 5 bases from J, with 13 bases between. CDR3 region: CASSPVGEIYGYTF. In nucleotides, the CDR3 is TGTGCCAGCTCACCGGTAGGGGAAATATATGGCTACACCTTC.

The chain's CDR3 is CASSLAPSSSYEQYF. CDR3 bases: TGTGCCAGCAGCTTAGCGCCTAGCAGCAGCTACGAGCAGTACTTC. The rearrangement links TRBV7-2 to TRBJ2-7; possibly TRBD2 for D (5 bases). The CDR3 has 15 amino acids. Between the trimmed V and J ends, which lost 0 bases and 3 bases, there was a span of 12 bases. In germline, CDR1 is SGHTA, CDR2 FQGNSA. Combining the CDR3 with reference TRBV7-2 and TRBJ2-7 gives the whole variable domain GAGVSQSPSNKVTEKGKDVELRCDPISGHTALYWYRQSLGQGLEFLIYFQGNSAPDKSGLPSDRFSAERTGGSVSTLTIQRTQQEDSAVYLCASSLAPSSSYEQYFGPGTRLTVT.

The chain couples TRBV12-3 or TRBV12-4 to TRBJ1-2, with 11 bases aligning to TRBD1. Unmatched junction bases numbered 3, after V lost 4 bases and J lost 8 bases. This CDR3 is 13 amino acids long. The CDR3: CASSWDRGVGYTF. Here the CDR3 DNA reads TGTGCCAGCAGTTGGGACAGGGGGGTCGGCTACACCTTC.

The chain uses TRBV18 and TRBJ2-4; 10 nucleotides agree with TRBD2. This CDR3 is built from 16 residues. V shed 4 bases and J 9 bases; nucleotides not matched to a gene: 12. Germline assignment: CDR1 KGHSH and CDR2 LQKENI. The CDR3 loop reads CASSLTLAGAMSIQYF. The CDR3 DNA sequence: TGTGCCAGCTCACTTACCCTAGCGGGAGCAATGTCCATTCAGTACTTC. The full variable domain, with the rest looked up from reference TRBV18 and TRBJ2-4, is NAGVMQNPRHLVRRRGQEARLRCSPMKGHSHVYWYRQLPEEGLKFMVYLQKENIIDESGMPKERFSAEFPKEGPSILRIQQVVRGDSAAYFCASSLTLAGAMSIQYFGAGTRLSVL.

The genes are TRBV6-5 and TRBJ1-1; TRBD1 aligns across 10 bases. This CDR3 has 15 amino acids. Unmatched junction bases numbered 3, after V lost 5 bases and J lost 0 bases. CDR1 is MNHEY, CDR2 SVGAGI, per germline. The CDR3 bases are TGTGCCAGCAGTCTGGGACAGGGGTTGAACACTGAAGCTTTCTTT. Amino acids: CASSLGQGLNTEAFF.

For the CDR3, the DNA is TGTGCCAGCTCACCACGAGCACGCGACTCCTACGAGCAGTACTTC. This sequence encodes CASSPRARDSYEQYF. This chain joins TRBV18 and TRBJ2-7; no firm D call. Per germline, CDR1 KGHSH and CDR2 LQKENI. The V gene lost 1 base and the J gene lost 0 bases, with 10 bases spanning the gap. CDR3 length equals 15 residues.

A few counts support this clone. The V gene is TRBV7-6, the J gene TRBJ2-7, with D possibly matching TRBD1 (6 bases). This CDR3 is built from 15 residues. From germline, CDR1 is SGHVS and CDR2 FNYEAQ. V was shortened by 1 base and J by 2 bases, with 12 bases between the two germline ends. CDR3 nucleotides: TGTGCCAGCAGCTTAGAACAGGGTCAGACCTACGAGCAGTACTTC. Protein sequence: CASSLEQGQTYEQYF.

The CDR3, as DNA: TGTGCCAGCAGCCGGACAATCTACGAGCAGTACTTC. It translates to CASSRTIYEQYF. The chain joins TRBV7-9 to TRBJ2-7; possibly TRBD1 for D (5 bases). The CDR3 loop spans 12 amino acids. Germline assignment: CDR1 SEHNR and CDR2 FQNEAQ (reference sequence). V dropped 5 bases and J dropped 3 bases, with 8 bases sitting between them.

This rearrangement joins TRBV5-4 to TRBJ1-2; the D is unclear. Germline V CDR1 and CDR2: SGHNT, YYREEE (reference sequence). This CDR3 is 14 amino acids long. The germline V and J ends were trimmed by 2 bases and 3 bases, with 11 bases remaining between them. CDR3 residues: CASSFFAADYGYTF. CDR3 DNA sequence: TGTGCCAGCAGCTTTTTCGCGGCAGACTATGGCTACACCTTC.

The chain is built from TRBV28 and TRBJ1-1; D gene ambiguous. CDR3 length: 14 residues. The V gene's germline CDR1 is MDHEN and CDR2 SYDVKM. Trimming shortened V by 8 bases and J by 0 bases, and 13 bases separated the two germline ends. The CDR3 sequence is CASAYHAMNTEAFF. CDR3 bases: TGTGCCAGCGCCTATCATGCAATGAACACTGAAGCTTTCTTT.

This clone was detected only a few times. The chain links TRBV6-4 to TRBJ2-1; 7 bases line up with TRBD2. Germline CDR1 is MRHNA and CDR2 is SNTAGT. This CDR3 spans 10 amino acids. The J segment lost 15 bases and the V segment lost 11 bases, leaving 10 bases of the junction unmatched. The CDR3 region is CAGYGDYVFF. CDR3 DNA sequence: TGTGCCGGATATGGGGACTACGTGTTCTTC.

The rearrangement uses TRBV5-6 and TRBJ1-2, with a tentative D call TRBD1 (5 bases). The length of the CDR3 is 16 residues. Trimming cost V 6 bases and J 4 bases, with 22 bases left between them. Germline loops: CDR1 SGHDT, CDR2 YYEEEE. In nucleotides, the CDR3 is TGTGCCAGCAAACTCCGCGGGCCGGGGGATACCTATGGCTACACCTTC. Its protein product is CASKLRGPGDTYGYTF.

The rearrangement joins TRBV9 to TRBJ2-1, with D possibly matching TRBD1 (5 bases). The CDR3 runs to 15 residues. CDR1 and CDR2 (germline): SGDLS, YYNGEE. V lost 2 bases and J 0 bases, leaving 9 bases between the germline ends. The DNA of the CDR3 is TGTGCCAGCAGCGTCCTGGACAACTCCTACAATGAGCAGTTCTTC. This codes for CASSVLDNSYNEQFF.

The CDR3 protein is CASVAGENSPLHF. For the CDR3, the DNA is TGTGCCAGCGTTGCAGGGGAGAATTCACCCCTCCACTTT. This sequence joins TRBV12-3 or TRBV12-4 and TRBJ1-6, with D possibly being TRBD1 (6 bases). The CDR3 sequence is 13 residues long. The ends were cut back, 8 bases at V and 7 bases at J, with 12 bases in the middle.

The chain couples TRBV20-1 to TRBJ2-5, with D possibly TRBD2 on 5 matching bases. The CDR3 has 14 residues. Trimming removed 3 bases at V and 7 bases at J, with 18 bases between. CDR1 is DFQATT and CDR2 is SNEGSKA in the germline V gene (reference sequence). CDR3 in DNA: TGCAGTGCTAGTCCCGAAACGGGGTTAGTGACCCAGTACTTC. Translation: CSASPETGLVTQYF.

The rearrangement links TRBV11-2 to TRBJ1-5, with 12 nucleotides matching TRBD1. Germline values: CDR1 SGHAT, CDR2 FQNNGV. The junction had 11 bases not matched to a gene; V was cut back by 5 bases and J by 6 bases. The CDR3 sequence is 17 residues long. Here the CDR3 reads CASSPGQGALFGQPQHF. For the CDR3, the DNA is TGTGCCAGCAGCCCGGGACAGGGGGCTTTATTTGGTCAGCCCCAGCATTTT.